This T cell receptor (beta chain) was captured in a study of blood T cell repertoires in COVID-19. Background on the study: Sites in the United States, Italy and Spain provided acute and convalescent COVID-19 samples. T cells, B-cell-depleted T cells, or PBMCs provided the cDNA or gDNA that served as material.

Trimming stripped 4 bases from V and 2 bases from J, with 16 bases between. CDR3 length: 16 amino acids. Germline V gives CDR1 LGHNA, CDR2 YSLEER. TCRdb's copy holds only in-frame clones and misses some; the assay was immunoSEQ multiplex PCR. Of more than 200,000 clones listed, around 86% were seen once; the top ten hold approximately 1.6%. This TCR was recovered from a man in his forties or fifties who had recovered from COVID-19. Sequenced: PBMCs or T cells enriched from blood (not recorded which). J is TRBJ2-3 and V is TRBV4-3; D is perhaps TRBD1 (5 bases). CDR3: CASSPGQGSYTDTQYF. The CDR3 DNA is TGCGCCAGCAGCCCAGGGCAAGGCTCCTACACAGATACGCAGTATTTT.